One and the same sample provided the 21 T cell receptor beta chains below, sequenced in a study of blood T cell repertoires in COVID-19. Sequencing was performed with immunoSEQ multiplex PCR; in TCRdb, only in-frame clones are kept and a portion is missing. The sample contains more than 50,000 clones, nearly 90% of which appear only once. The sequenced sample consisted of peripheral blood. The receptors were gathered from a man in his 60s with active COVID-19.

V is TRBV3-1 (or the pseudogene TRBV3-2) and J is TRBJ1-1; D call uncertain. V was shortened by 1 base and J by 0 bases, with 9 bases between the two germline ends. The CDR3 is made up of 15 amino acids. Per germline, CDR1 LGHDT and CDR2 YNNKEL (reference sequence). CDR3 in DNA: TGTGCCAGCAGCCAAGGCGCCAACGTGAACACTGAAGCTTTCTTT. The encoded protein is CASSQGANVNTEAFF.

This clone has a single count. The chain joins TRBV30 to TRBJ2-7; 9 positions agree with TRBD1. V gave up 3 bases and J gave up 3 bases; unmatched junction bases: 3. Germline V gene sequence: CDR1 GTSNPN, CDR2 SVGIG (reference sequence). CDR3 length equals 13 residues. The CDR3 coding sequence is TGTGCCTGGAGACCGGGACAGGGCTACGAGCAGTACTTC. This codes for CAWRPGQGYEQYF.

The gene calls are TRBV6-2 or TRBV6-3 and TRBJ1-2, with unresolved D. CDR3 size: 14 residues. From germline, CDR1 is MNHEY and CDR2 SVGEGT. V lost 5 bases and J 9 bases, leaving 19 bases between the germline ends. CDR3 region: CASSESTPYLRYTF. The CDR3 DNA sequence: TGTGCCAGCAGTGAGTCCACCCCTTACCTACGCTACACCTTC.

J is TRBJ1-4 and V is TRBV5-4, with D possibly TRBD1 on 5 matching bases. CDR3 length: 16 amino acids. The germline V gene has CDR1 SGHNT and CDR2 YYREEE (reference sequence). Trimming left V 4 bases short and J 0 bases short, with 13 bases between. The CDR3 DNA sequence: TGTGCCAGCAGCCCCGGAACAGGTGCAACTAATGAAAAACTGTTTTTT. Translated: CASSPGTGATNEKLFF.

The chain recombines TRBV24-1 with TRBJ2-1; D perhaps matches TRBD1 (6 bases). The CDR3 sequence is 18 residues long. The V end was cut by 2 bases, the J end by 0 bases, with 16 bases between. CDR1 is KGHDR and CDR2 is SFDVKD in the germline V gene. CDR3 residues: CATSDSRTVGSSYNEQFF. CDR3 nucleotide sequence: TGTGCCACCAGTGATTCCCGGACAGTGGGAAGCTCCTACAATGAGCAGTTCTTC.

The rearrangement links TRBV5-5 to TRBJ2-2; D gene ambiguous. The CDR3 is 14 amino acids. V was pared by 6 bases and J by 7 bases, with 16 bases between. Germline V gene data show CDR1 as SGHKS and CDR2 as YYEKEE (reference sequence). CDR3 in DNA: TGTGCCAGCACTCGCGGTATTTTTGACGGGGAGCTGTTTTTT. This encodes CASTRGIFDGELFF. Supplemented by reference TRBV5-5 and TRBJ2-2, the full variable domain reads DAGVTQSPTHLIKTRGQQVTLRCSPISGHKSVSWYQQVLGQGPQFIFQYYEKEERGRGNFPDRFSARQFPNYSSELNVNALLLGDSALYLCASTRGIFDGELFFGEGSRLTVL.

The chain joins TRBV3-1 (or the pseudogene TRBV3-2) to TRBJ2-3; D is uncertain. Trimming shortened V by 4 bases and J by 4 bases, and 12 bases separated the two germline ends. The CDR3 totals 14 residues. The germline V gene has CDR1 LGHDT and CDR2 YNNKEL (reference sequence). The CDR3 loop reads CASSLNIQSDTQYF. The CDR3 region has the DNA TGTGCCAGCAGCCTTAACATACAGTCAGATACGCAGTATTTT.

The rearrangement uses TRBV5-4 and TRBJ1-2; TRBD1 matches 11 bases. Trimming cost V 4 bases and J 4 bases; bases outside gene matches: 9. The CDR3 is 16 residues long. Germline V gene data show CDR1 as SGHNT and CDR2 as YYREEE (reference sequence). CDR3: CASSVGQGAGIYGYTF. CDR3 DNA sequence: TGTGCCAGCAGCGTTGGACAGGGGGCGGGAATCTATGGCTACACCTTC.

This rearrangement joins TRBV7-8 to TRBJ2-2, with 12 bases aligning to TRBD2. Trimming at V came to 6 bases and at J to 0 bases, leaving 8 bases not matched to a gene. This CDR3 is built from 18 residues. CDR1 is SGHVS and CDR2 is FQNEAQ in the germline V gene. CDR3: CASRPYRTSGTNTGELFF. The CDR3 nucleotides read TGTGCCAGCAGACCATACCGGACTAGCGGGACGAACACCGGGGAGCTGTTTTTT.

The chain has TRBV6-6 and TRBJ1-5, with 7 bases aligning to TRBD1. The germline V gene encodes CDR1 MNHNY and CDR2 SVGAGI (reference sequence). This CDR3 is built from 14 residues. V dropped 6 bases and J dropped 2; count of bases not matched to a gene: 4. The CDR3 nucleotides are TGTGCCAGCAGCTTCGGACAGGGCAATCAGCCCCAGCATTTT. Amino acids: CASSFGQGNQPQHF.

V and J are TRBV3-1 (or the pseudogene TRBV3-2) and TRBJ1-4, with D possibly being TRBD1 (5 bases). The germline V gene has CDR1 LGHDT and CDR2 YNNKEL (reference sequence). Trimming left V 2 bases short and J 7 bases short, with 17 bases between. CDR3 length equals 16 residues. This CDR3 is CASSQNLGGAGEKLFF. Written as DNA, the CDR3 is TGTGCCAGCAGCCAAAATTTGGGAGGGGCCGGTGAAAAACTGTTTTTT.

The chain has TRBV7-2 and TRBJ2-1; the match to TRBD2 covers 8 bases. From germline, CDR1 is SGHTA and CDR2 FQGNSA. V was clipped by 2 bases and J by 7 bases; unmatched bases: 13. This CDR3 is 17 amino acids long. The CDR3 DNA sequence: TGTGCCAGCAGCTTAAGGGACCAGCGGGAGAGGGCGAATGAGCAGTTCTTC. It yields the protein CASSLRDQRERANEQFF.

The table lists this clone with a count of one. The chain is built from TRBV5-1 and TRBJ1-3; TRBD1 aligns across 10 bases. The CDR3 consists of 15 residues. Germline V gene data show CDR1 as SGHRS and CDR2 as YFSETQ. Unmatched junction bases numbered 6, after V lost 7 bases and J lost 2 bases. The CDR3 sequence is CASAADRGPGNTIYF. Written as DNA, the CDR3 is TGCGCCAGCGCTGCCGACAGGGGGCCTGGAAACACCATATATTTT.

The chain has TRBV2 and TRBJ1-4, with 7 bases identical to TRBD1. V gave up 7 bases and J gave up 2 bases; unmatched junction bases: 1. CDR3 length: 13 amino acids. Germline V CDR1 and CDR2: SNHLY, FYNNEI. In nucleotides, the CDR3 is TGTGCCAGCACACAGGGGACTAATGAAAAACTGTTTTTT. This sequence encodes CASTQGTNEKLFF.

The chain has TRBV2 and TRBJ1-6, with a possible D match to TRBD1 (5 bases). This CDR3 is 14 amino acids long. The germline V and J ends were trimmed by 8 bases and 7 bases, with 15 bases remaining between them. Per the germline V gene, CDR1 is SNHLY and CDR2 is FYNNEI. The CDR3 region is CASLIETANSPLHF. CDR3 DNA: TGTGCCAGCCTAATTGAGACAGCGAATTCACCCCTCCACTTT. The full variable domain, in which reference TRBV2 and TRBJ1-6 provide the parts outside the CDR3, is EPEVTQTPSHQVTQMGQEVILRCVPISNHLYFYWYRQILGQKVEFLVSFYNNEISEKSEIFDDQFSVERPDGSNFTLKIRSTKLEDSAMYFCASLIETANSPLHFGNGTRLTVT.

CDR3 sequence reads: CASRIERQMNTEAFF. DNA for the CDR3: TGTGCCAGCAGGATCGAGAGACAAATGAACACTGAAGCTTTCTTT. The gene calls are TRBV6-6 and TRBJ1-1; D uncertain. The CDR3 contains 15 residues. Germline-derived CDR1 and CDR2 are MNHNY and SVGAGI (reference sequence). Trimming removed 6 bases at V and 0 bases at J, with 14 bases between.

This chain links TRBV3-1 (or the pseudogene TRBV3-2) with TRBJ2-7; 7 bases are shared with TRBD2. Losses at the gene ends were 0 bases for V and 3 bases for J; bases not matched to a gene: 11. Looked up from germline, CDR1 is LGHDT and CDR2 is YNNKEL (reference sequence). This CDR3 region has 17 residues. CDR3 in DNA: TGTGCCAGCAGCCAAGACCCCGGGACTACCCTAGGCTACGAGCAGTACTTC. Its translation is CASSQDPGTTLGYEQYF.

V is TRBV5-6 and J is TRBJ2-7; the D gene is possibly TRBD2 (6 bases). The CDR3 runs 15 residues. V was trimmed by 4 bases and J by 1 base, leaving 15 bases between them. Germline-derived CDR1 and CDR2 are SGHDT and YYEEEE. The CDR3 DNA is TGTGCCAGCAGCGCGGGACTTCTGAGGTCCTACGAGCAGTACTTC. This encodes CASSAGLLRSYEQYF.

CDR3 sequence reads: CASSSIADLYNEQFF. The CDR3 coding sequence is TGTGCCAGCAGCTCCATAGCGGATCTTTACAATGAGCAGTTCTTC. The chain joins TRBV7-8 to TRBJ2-1, with a tentative D call TRBD2 (6 bases). V was cut by 4 bases and J by 4 bases, with 14 bases left in between. Germline CDR1 SGHVS, CDR2 FQNEAQ. The CDR3 has 15 residues.

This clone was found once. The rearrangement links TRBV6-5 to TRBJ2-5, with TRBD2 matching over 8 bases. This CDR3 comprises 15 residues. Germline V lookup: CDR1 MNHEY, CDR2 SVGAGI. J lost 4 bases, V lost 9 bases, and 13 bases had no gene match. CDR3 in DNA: TGTGCCAGTTATTCCCCTCGGGGGGGGCGAGAGACCCAGTACTTC. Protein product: CASYSPRGGRETQYF.

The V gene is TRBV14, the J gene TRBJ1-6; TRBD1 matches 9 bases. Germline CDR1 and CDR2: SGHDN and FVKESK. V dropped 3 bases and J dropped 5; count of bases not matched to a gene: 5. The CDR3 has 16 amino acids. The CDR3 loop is CASSHAGTGNNSPLHF. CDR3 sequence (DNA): TGTGCCAGCAGCCACGCCGGGACAGGGAATAATTCACCCCTCCACTTT.